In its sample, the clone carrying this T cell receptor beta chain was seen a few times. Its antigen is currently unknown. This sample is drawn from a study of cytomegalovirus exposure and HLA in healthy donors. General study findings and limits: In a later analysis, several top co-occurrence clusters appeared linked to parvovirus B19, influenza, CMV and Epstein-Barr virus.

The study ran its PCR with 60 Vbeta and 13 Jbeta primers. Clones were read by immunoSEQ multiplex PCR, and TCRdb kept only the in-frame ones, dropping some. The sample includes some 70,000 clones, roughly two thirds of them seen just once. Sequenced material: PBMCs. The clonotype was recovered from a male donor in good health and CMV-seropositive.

The DNA of the CDR3 is TGTGCCAGCAGCCTCCACGTAGGGGGAACTGAAGCTTTCTTT. This encodes CASSLHVGGTEAFF. The chain combines TRBV6-4 with TRBJ1-1, with D possibly matching TRBD1 (6 bases). This CDR3 has 14 residues. CDR1 and CDR2 from the germline V gene are MRHNA and SNTAGT. V dropped 6 bases and J dropped 5 bases, with 16 bases sitting between them.